A selection of T cell receptor beta chains follows, all from one sample in a study of graft-versus-host responses after intestinal transplantation. Data came from immunoSEQ multiplex PCR; TCRdb stores just in-frame clones and leaves some out. The sample gives some 13,000 clones, about 74% of which show up once; less than 9% is in the top ten. The material was ileum tissue, obtained 16 days after intestinal transplant. Receptors were obtained from a human patient who received an intestinal transplant, so some T cells may come from the graft donor. CDR3s leave out the opening cysteine and the closing phenylalanine or tryptophan.

V	J	CDR3
TRBV21-1	TRBJ2-7	ASSKWSYEQY
TRBV5-4	TRBJ2-2	ASSLRGQGVTGELF
TRBV18	TRBJ1-2	ASSPTGGNNYGYT
TRBV7-2	TRBJ1-2	ASSLSAGGYYGYT
TRBV4-3	TRBJ2-7	ASSQVTGAYEQY
TRBV4-1	TRBJ1-5	ASSQDWAQPNQPQH
TRBV7-6	TRBJ2-7	ASSSSSVRGYEQY
TRBV6-6	TRBJ2-1	ASRHYPWPNEQF
TRBV7-2	TRBJ2-5	ASSGRDRGYQETQY
TRBV7-6	TRBJ1-2	ASSSGTGHNGYT
TRBV28	TRBJ2-7	ASSPPLAGDNEQY
TRBV11-2	TRBJ2-7	ASSLVGTVLYEQY
TRBV25-1	TRBJ1-5	ASSEMGQGGAPMPQH
TRBV5-1	TRBJ1-2	ASSLGGTGTYGYT
TRBV27	TRBJ2-3	ASSLSPSGTDTQY
TRBV30	TRBJ1-1	AWRTGGGRAF